This T cell receptor (beta chain) was recovered during a study of CD8 T cells in Susac syndrome. This CDR3 is 17 amino acids long. Germline CDR1 reads DFQATT; CDR2 reads SNEGSKA (reference sequence). The V end was cut by 1 base, the J end by 1 base, with 17 bases between. Definite or probable Susac syndrome was diagnosed using recently defined diagnostic criteria. Negative isolation was used for CD8+ and CD4+ T cells and FACS enrichment for TEMRA cells. Random hexamers served to reverse transcribe roughly 0.5 to 1 ug RNA. With immunoSEQ multiplex PCR, TCR beta CDR3 was amplified across 54 Vbeta and 13 Jbeta. In TCRdb, the immunoSEQ multiplex PCR reads were re-called with MiXCR into one record per CDR3 protein. In the table there are under 200,000 distinct CDR3 sequences, about 91% of which are singletons.

This TCR derives from a human donor with Susac syndrome. This chain links TRBV20-1 with TRBJ1-5, with D unclear. Sequencing was performed on CD4+ T cells from PBMCs. The CDR3 bases are TGCAGTGCTAGAGTCGGTGCCAGCTCCAGAAGCAATCAGCCCCAGCATTTT. Its protein is CSARVGASSRSNQPQHF.